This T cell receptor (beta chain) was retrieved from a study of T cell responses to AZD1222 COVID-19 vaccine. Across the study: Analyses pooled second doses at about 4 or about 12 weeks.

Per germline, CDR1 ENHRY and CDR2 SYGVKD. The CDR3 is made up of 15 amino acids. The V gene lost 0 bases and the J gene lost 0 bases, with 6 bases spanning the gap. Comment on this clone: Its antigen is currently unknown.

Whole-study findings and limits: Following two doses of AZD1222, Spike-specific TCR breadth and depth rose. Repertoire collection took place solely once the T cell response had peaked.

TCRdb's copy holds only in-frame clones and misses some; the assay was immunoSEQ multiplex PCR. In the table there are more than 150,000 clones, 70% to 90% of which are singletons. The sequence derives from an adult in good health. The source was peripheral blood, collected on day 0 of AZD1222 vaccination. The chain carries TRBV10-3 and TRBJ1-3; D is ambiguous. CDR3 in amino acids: CAISESGTSGNTIYF. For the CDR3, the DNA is TGTGCCATCAGTGAGTCTGGCACCTCTGGAAACACCATATATTTT.